This TCR beta chain was obtained from a study of T cells in Graves' hyperthyroidism and ophthalmopathy. The hyperthyroidism was newly diagnosed and had lasted under 2 months; the patients were aged 18 to 65. Each diagnosis drew on symptoms, thyroxine, TRAb, thyroid ultrasound and orbital computed tomography findings. In its sample, this clonotype was seen many times. Its antigen remains unknown. The investigators amplified TCR beta CDR3 regions from RNA transcripts. The TCR CDR3 was amplified in a first-round RT-PCR using the HTBI primer set. A single record per CDR3 protein comes from TCRdb applying MiXCR to the multiplex PCR reads. The sample yields 350,000 or so distinct CDR3 sequences, 21% seen once. Study conclusions and caveats: Within blood appeared most thyroid clonotypes that had expanded above 0.001.

This sequence originates from a woman in her fifties or sixties with Graves' hyperthyroidism. The sequenced sample was blood.

The CDR3 coding sequence is TGTGCCAGCAGTGACCCCGAGACTAGCGGGAGATCGTACAATGAGCAGTTCTTC. As protein: CASSDPETSGRSYNEQFF. V is TRBV6-1 and J is TRBJ2-1; 12 positions match TRBD2. Per the germline V gene, CDR1 is MNHNS and CDR2 is SASEGT. This CDR3 comprises 18 residues. The trim removed 3 bases at V and 4 bases at J, leaving 10 bases unmatched.